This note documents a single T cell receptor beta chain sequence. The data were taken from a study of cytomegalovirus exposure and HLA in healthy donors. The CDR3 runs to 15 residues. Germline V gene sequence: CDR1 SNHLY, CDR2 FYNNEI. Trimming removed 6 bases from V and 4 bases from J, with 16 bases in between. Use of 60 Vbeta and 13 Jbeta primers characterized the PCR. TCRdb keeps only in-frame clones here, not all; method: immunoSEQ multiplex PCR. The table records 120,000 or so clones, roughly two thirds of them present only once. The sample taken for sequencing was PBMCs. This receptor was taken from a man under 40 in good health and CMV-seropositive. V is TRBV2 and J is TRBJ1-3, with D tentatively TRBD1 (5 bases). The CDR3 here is CASSSDNLGGNTIYF. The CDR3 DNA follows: TGTGCCAGCAGCTCGGACAACCTGGGGGGAAACACCATATATTTT.